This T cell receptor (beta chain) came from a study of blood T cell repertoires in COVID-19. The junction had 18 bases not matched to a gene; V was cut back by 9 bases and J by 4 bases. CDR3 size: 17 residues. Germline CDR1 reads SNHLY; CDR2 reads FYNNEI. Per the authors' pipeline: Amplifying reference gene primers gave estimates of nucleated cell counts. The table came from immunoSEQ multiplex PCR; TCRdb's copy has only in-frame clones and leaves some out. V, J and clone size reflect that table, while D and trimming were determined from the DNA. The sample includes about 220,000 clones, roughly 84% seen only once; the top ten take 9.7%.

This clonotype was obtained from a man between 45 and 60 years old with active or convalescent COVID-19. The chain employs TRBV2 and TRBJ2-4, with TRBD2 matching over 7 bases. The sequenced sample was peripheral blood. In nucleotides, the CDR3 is TGTGCCAGTTTACCGCGGGGGTCCCTCGGGGGAAAAAACATTCAGTACTTC. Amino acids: CASLPRGSLGGKNIQYF.